This T cell receptor (beta chain) was identified during a study of T cell responses to AZD1222 COVID-19 vaccine. The CDR3 spans 15 residues. V was pared by 0 bases and J by 0 bases, with 9 bases between. Per the germline V gene, CDR1 is SGHNT and CDR2 is YYREEE (reference sequence). A word on this clone: Antigen specificity is unknown.

Method: immunoSEQ multiplex PCR; TCRdb's copy keeps in-frame clones and lacks some. In the table there are 150,000 to 200,000 clones, 92% of which are singletons. General observations from the study: Donors were largely white British and mainly female; clonal diversity was possibly underestimated.

This clonotype was sampled from an adult who received the AZD1222 COVID-19 vaccine. The V call is TRBV5-4, the J call TRBJ1-1; TRBD1 is a possible D gene (5 bases). Here the sequenced sample was peripheral blood, taken 28 days after the second AZD1222 dose. CDR3 nucleotides: TGTGCCAGCAGCTTGGAACAGGATTTGAACACTGAAGCTTTCTTT. Translating gives CASSLEQDLNTEAFF.